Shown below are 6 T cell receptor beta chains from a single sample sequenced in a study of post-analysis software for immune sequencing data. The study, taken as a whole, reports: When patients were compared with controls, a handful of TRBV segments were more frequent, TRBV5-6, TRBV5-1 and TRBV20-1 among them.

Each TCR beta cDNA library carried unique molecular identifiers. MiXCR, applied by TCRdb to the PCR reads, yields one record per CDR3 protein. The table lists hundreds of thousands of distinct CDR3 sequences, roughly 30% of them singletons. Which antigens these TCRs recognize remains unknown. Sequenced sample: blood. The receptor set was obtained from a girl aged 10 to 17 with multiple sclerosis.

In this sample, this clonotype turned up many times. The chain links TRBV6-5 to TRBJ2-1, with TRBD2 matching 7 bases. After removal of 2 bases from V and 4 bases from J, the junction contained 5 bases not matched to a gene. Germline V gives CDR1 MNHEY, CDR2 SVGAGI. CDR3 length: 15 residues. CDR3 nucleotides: TGTGCCAGCAGTTACCGGGAGGCGGTTTACAATGAGCAGTTCTTC. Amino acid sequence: CASSYREAVYNEQFF.

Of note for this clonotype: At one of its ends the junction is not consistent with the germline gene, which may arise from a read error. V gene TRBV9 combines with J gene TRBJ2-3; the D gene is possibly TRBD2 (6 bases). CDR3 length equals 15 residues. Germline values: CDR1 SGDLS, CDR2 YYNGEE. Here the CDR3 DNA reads TGTGCCGGCAGCGTAGGAGGCGGGGACGCAGATACGCAGTATTTT. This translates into CAGSVGGGDADTQYF.

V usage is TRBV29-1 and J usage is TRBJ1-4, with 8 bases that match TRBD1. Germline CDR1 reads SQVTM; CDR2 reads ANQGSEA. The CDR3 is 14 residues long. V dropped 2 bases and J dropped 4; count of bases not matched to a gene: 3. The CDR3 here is CSVEQGAVNEKLFF. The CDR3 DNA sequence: TGCAGCGTTGAACAGGGGGCGGTTAATGAAAAACTGTTTTTT.

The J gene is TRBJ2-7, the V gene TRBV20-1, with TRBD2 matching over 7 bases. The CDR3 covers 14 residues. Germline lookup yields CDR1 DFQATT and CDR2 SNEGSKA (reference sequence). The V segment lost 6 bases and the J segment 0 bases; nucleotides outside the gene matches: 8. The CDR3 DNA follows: TGCAGTGCGCGGGACGCGGGAGCCTCCTACGAGCAGTACTTC. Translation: CSARDAGASYEQYF.

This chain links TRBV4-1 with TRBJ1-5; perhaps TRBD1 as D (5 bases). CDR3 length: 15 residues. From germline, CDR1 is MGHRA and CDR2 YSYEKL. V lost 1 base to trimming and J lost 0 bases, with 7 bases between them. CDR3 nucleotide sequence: TGCGCCAGCAGCCAAGCGGGGGATAGCAATCAGCCCCAGCATTTT. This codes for CASSQAGDSNQPQHF.

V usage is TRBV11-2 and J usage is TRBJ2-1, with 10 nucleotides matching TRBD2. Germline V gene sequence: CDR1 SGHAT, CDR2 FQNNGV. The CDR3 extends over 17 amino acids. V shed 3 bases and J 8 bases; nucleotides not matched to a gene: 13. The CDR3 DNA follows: TGTGCCAGCAGCTTTGACCCCCCCAGCGGGGGGGCACATGAGCAGTTCTTC. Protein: CASSFDPPSGGAHEQFF.